This T cell receptor (beta chain) was retrieved from a study of blood T cells in healthy people across ages. A remark on this clonotype: Its antigen remains unidentified.

Sample-barcoded 5' priming and a J-beta primer mix drove a second PCR of roughly 6 to 12 cycles. TCRdb reprocessed the 5' RACE reads with MiXCR, giving one entry per CDR3 protein. Here the sample spans roughly 1.5 million distinct CDR3 sequences, 35% to 45% being singletons. General study points: Percentage of naive T cells showed a strong correlation with TCR beta diversity. Donor CMV status, an unknown factor, possibly confounded changes in expanded clonotypes. Diversity estimated from one million T cells was considered an underestimate.

The length of the CDR3 is 12 residues. V dropped 6 bases and J dropped 5 bases, with 10 bases sitting between them. The germline V gene has CDR1 SGHTA and CDR2 FQGNSA. Specimen: blood. The rearrangement joins TRBV7-2 to TRBJ2-5, with D possibly TRBD1 on 6 matching bases. The clonotype was recovered from a young woman in good health. This chain's CDR3 is CASSNRVETQYF. The DNA for the CDR3 is TGTGCCAGCAGTAACAGGGTGGAGACCCAGTACTTC.